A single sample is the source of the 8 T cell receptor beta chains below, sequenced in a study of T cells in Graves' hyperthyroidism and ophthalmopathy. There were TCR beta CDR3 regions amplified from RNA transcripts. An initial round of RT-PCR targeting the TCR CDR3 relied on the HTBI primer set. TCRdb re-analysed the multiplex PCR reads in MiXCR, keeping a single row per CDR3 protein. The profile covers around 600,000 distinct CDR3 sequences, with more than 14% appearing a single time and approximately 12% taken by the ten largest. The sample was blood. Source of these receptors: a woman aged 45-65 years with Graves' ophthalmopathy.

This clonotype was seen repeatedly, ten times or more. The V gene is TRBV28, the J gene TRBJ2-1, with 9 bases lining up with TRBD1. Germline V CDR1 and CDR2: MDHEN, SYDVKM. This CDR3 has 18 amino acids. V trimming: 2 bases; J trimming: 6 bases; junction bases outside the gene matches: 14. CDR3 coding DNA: TGTGCCAGCAGTTTACTTGTTTTGGGGACAGGGTTATTCAATGAGCAGTTCTTC. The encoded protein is CASSLLVLGTGLFNEQFF.

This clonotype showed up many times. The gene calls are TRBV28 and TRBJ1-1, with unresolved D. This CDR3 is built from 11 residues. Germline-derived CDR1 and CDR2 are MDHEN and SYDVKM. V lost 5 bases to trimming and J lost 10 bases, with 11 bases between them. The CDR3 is CASSPLRGAFF. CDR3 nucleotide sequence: TGTGCCAGCAGTCCTTTACGGGGAGCTTTCTTT.

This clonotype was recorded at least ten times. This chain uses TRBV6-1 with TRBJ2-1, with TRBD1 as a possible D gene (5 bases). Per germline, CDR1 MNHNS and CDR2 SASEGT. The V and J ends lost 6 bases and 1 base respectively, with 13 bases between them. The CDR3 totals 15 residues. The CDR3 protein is CASSPTGRSYNEQFF. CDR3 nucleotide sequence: TGTGCCAGCAGCCCAACAGGACGATCCTACAATGAGCAGTTCTTC.

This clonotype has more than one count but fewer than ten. The CDR3 DNA reads as TGTGCCAGTAGGAGCTTGGGGCCCATTCAGCCCCAGCATTTT. Encoded protein: CASRSLGPIQPQHF. The chain uses TRBV19 and TRBJ1-5; D possibly corresponds to TRBD1 (5 bases). The CDR3 loop spans 14 amino acids. V lost 6 bases and J lost 6, with 15 bases in between. Germline V gives CDR1 LNHDA, CDR2 SQIVND (reference sequence).

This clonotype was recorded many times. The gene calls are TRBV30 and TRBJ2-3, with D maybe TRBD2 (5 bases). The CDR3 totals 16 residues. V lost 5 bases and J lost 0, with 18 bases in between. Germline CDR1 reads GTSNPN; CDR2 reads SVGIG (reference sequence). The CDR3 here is CAWGQSGRASTDTQYF. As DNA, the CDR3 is TGTGCCTGGGGCCAATCCGGGCGGGCTAGCACAGATACGCAGTATTTT.

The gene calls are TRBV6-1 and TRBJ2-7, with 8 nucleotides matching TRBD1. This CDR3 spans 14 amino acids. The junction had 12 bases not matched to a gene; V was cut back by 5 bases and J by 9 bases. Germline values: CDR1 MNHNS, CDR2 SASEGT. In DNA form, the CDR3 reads TGTGCCAGCAGTTCCGGGACAGGCACCCGGGGGCAGTACTTC. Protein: CASSSGTGTRGQYF.

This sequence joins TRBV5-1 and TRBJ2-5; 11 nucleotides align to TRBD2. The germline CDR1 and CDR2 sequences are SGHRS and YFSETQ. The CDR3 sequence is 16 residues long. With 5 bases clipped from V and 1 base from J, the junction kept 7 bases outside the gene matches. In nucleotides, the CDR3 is TGCGCCAGCAGATTGACTAGCGGGGTAAGCCAAGAGACCCAGTACTTC. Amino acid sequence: CASRLTSGVSQETQYF.

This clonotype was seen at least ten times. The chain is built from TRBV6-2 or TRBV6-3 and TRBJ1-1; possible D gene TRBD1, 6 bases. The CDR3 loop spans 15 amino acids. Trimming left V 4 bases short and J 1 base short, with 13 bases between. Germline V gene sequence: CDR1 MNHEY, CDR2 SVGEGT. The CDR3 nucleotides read TGTGCCAGCAGTTTCTTACAGGGCGGGAACACTGAAGCTTTCTTT. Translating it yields CASSFLQGGNTEAFF.